Listed below are T cell receptor beta chains from one sample, sequenced in a study of shared clonotypes between healthy human individuals. Produced via immunoSEQ multiplex PCR; TCRdb's table is partial and in-frame only. The data contain 2 million to 2.5 million clones, 85% to 95% of them seen just once; the ten biggest clones take up 0.35% to 0.5%. The sample consisted of naive CD4+ T cells from PBMCs. These TCRs come from a young man in good health. Some clones in this sample may be carry-over from other donors' samples. Both conserved end residues are part of each CDR3. Each record gives: CDR3 DNA, CDR3 protein, clone size, J gene, V gene, D gene. A D gene is named only where the DNA matches it firmly. Not all rows give a size; the values are once, few, many and, for expanded clones, a class.

DNA: TGTGCCAGTAGTACTGACCCTGACCGGGGAGCTGTTTTT; CDR3: CASSTDPDRGAVF; size: -; J: TRBJ2-2; V: TRBV19; D: -
DNA: TGCAGCGTTGCGGATACCGGGGGCTTGAATGAGCAGTTCTTC; CDR3: CSVADTGGLNEQFF; size: -; J: TRBJ2-1; V: TRBV29-1; D: -
DNA: TGTGCCAGCAGTTTCGACGGATACAATGAGCAGTTCTTC; CDR3: CASSFDGYNEQFF; size: -; J: TRBJ2-1; V: TRBV2; D: -
DNA: TGTGCCAGCAGTGGACGGACTCTCGCATCCTACGAGCAGTACTTC; CDR3: CASSGRTLASYEQYF; size: -; J: TRBJ2-7; V: TRBV6-1; D: -
DNA: TGTGCCTGGAGCCTAGGGACTAGCGGGATATACGAGCAGTACTTC; CDR3: CAWSLGTSGIYEQYF; size: -; J: TRBJ2-7; V: TRBV30; D: TRBD2
DNA: TGTGCCAGCAGCAAAACTACAGGGGTCGGGTTTTTT; CDR3: CASSKTTGVGFF; size: -; J: TRBJ1-4; V: TRBV28; D: TRBD1
DNA: TGTGCCAGCAGTTTATCCCGGGGCGGGAACACTGAAGCTTTCTTT; CDR3: CASSLSRGGNTEAFF; size: once; J: TRBJ1-1; V: TRBV28; D: -
DNA: TGTGCCAGCAGCCCGACAGGGGGCAGCTCCTACGAGCAGTACTTC; CDR3: CASSPTGGSSYEQYF; size: -; J: TRBJ2-7; V: TRBV7-8; D: TRBD1
DNA: TGTGCCAGCAGGACACTAACCCGAACCTACAATGAGCAGTTCTTC; CDR3: CASRTLTRTYNEQFF; size: -; J: TRBJ2-1; V: TRBV6-1; D: -
DNA: TGTGCCAGCAGCCCAATCCCGGGACAGGGGCCCTACGAGCAGTACTTC; CDR3: CASSPIPGQGPYEQYF; size: -; J: TRBJ2-7; V: TRBV9; D: TRBD1
DNA: TGTGCCAGCCCTGGAACAGGGTTCGACACTGAAGCTTTCTTT; CDR3: CASPGTGFDTEAFF; size: few; J: TRBJ1-1; V: TRBV28; D: -
DNA: TGCGCCAGCAGCAACCGGGAGAACACTGAAGCTTTCTTT; CDR3: CASSNRENTEAFF; size: -; J: TRBJ1-1; V: TRBV5-1; D: -
DNA: TGTGCCAGCAGCTCCTTGCGGGATGCCGGGGAGCTGTTTTTT; CDR3: CASSSLRDAGELFF; size: -; J: TRBJ2-2; V: TRBV7-9; D: -
DNA: TGTGCCAGCAGCTTAGAACCTTCACCCCTCCACTTT; CDR3: CASSLEPSPLHF; size: -; J: TRBJ1-6; V: TRBV7-9; D: -
DNA: TGTGCCAGCAGCCCCGCCCGGACAAGGGGCTACGAGCAGTACTTC; CDR3: CASSPARTRGYEQYF; size: -; J: TRBJ2-7; V: TRBV4-2; D: -
DNA: TGCAGCGGGTCGGACCCAGGGCGGGTGGAGACCCAGTACTTC; CDR3: CSGSDPGRVETQYF; size: -; J: TRBJ2-5; V: TRBV29-1; D: -
DNA: TGTGCCAGCAGCCAGGGGATAGACTTCTACAATGAGCAGTTCTTC; CDR3: CASSQGIDFYNEQFF; size: -; J: TRBJ2-1; V: TRBV7-3; D: -
DNA: TGTGCCACCGGGGGACAGGGGGCCCCCCATTATGGCTACACCTTC; CDR3: CATGGQGAPHYGYTF; size: -; J: TRBJ1-2; V: TRBV28; D: TRBD1
DNA: TGTGCCAGCAGCGAACCTCCGGTAACCGGGACTAGCGTCTTC; CDR3: CASSEPPVTGTSVF; size: -; J: TRBJ2-1; V: TRBV7-3; D: TRBD2
DNA: TGCGCCAGCACCTCCGTAGCGGGAGGGCCCAATGAGCAGTTCTTC; CDR3: CASTSVAGGPNEQFF; size: once; J: TRBJ2-1; V: TRBV5-1; D: TRBD2
DNA: TGCGCCAGCAGCTCAACAGGGTTGAGTAATGAAAAACTGTTTTTT; CDR3: CASSSTGLSNEKLFF; size: -; J: TRBJ1-4; V: TRBV5-1; D: -
DNA: TGTGCCAGCAGCTTGGTGCGCACTGAAGCTTTCTTT; CDR3: CASSLVRTEAFF; size: -; J: TRBJ1-1; V: TRBV7-8; D: -
DNA: TGTGCCAGCAGTCCGAACAGGGGTACGACCTACGAGCAGTACTTC; CDR3: CASSPNRGTTYEQYF; size: -; J: TRBJ2-7; V: TRBV6-5; D: TRBD1
DNA: TGTGCCAGCCGCAAGCCTCCCAGTGAGCAGTTCTTC; CDR3: CASRKPPSEQFF; size: -; J: TRBJ2-1; V: TRBV28; D: -
DNA: TGTGCCAGCAGCCGCAGGACGGAAGAGACCCAGTACTTC; CDR3: CASSRRTEETQYF; size: -; J: TRBJ2-5; V: TRBV6-1; D: -
DNA: TGTGCCAGCAGGGGCTGGACAGGGGATCAGCCCCAGCATTTT; CDR3: CASRGWTGDQPQHF; size: -; J: TRBJ1-5; V: TRBV6-1; D: TRBD1
DNA: TGTGCCAGCAATCTCAACCGGAACACTGAAGCTTTCTTT; CDR3: CASNLNRNTEAFF; size: -; J: TRBJ1-1; V: TRBV27; D: -
DNA: TGTGCCAGCAGCTTAGAGACATCCTACGAGCAGTACTTC; CDR3: CASSLETSYEQYF; size: -; J: TRBJ2-7; V: TRBV7-9; D: -
DNA: TGCGCCAGCAGGTTCTTAGGCAGCGGGAGCGTCGATGAGCAGTTCTTC; CDR3: CASRFLGSGSVDEQFF; size: -; J: TRBJ2-1; V: TRBV5-1; D: TRBD2